This is a list of T cell receptor beta chains from one sample in a study of blood T cell repertoires in COVID-19. The assay was immunoSEQ multiplex PCR, and TCRdb's table has in-frame clones only and misses some. In the table there are around 200,000 clones, approximately 92% of which are singletons. The sample comprised PBMCs or T cells enriched from blood (not recorded which). These receptors all come from a middle-aged woman with acute COVID-19. CDR3s include the opening cysteine and the closing phenylalanine or tryptophan. The D gene is left open where the match is weak. The size field is filled for only some rows; it gives once, few, many or a size class.

size,length,D,V,J,DNA,CDR3
NA,13,NA,TRBV24-1,TRBJ2-2,TGTGCCACCAGTGATTTCAGTTCCGGGGAGCTGTTTTTT,CATSDFSSGELFF
NA,14,NA,TRBV7-6,TRBJ2-5,TGTGCCAGCAGCCCGTCCGGGGCGGGGGAGACCCAGTACTTC,CASSPSGAGETQYF
NA,16,NA,TRBV21-1,TRBJ2-6,TGTGCCAGCAGCAAACCGAGAACCTCTGGGGCCAACGTCCTGACTTTC,CASSKPRTSGANVLTF
NA,14,TRBD2,TRBV4-2,TRBJ2-1,TGTGCCAGCAGGTTATTAGCGGGAGACAATGAGCAGTTCTTC,CASRLLAGDNEQFF
NA,15,NA,TRBV6-4,TRBJ2-3,TGTGCCAGCAGTCCCTCCCCTGCGGACACAGATACGCAGTATTTT,CASSPSPADTDTQYF
NA,15,NA,TRBV6-6,TRBJ2-2,TGTGCCAGCAGTTACCAGACAGCGAACACCGGGGAGCTGTTTTTT,CASSYQTANTGELFF
NA,13,NA,TRBV27,TRBJ1-1,TGTGCCAGCAGTTTACAGGGAGGCACTGAAGCTTTCTTT,CASSLQGGTEAFF
NA,15,TRBD1,TRBV7-2,TRBJ1-1,TGTGCCAGCAGGACACAGGGGGCGGTTCACACTGAAGCTTTCTTT,CASRTQGAVHTEAFF
NA,15,TRBD1,TRBV9,TRBJ2-7,TGTGCCAGCAGCGTAGAAGACAGGGGCACCTACGAGCAGTACTTC,CASSVEDRGTYEQYF
NA,20,NA,TRBV28,TRBJ1-5,TGTGCCAGCAGTCCGCGAACAGGGATGGGAGGGAGATATAGCAATCAGCCCCAGCATTTT,CASSPRTGMGGRYSNQPQHF
NA,14,NA,TRBV30,TRBJ2-1,TGTGCCTGGAGCCTAACAGGGTCCTACAATGAGCAGTTCTTC,CAWSLTGSYNEQFF
NA,16,TRBD1,TRBV19,TRBJ2-5,TGTGCCAGTACTTATAAAACAGGGGGCAGAGAAGAGACCCAGTACTTC,CASTYKTGGREETQYF
NA,13,NA,TRBV5-5,TRBJ1-2,TGTGCCAGCAGCTGGTCAGGGTCCTATGGCTACACCTTC,CASSWSGSYGYTF
NA,13,NA,TRBV2,TRBJ2-7,TGTGCCAGCACCACGGGGGGCCGGGGCGAGCAGTACTTC,CASTTGGRGEQYF
NA,13,TRBD2,TRBV4-3,TRBJ2-7,TGCGCCAGCAGCCGGCTAGCGGGATACGAGCAGTACTTC,CASSRLAGYEQYF
NA,14,TRBD2,TRBV5-1,TRBJ2-3,TGCGCCAGCAGCTCCGGACTAGTCACAGATACGCAGTATTTT,CASSSGLVTDTQYF
NA,14,TRBD1,TRBV7-3,TRBJ2-1,TGTGCCAGCAAAAGGGACAGAAACTACAATGAGCAGTTCTTC,CASKRDRNYNEQFF
few,12,NA,TRBV2,TRBJ2-7,TGTGCCAGCAGTACGACAGGTCCCGAGCAGTACTTC,CASSTTGPEQYF
NA,15,NA,TRBV19,TRBJ1-5,TGTGCCAGTAGTATAGGCAGGGGTCCCAATCAGCCCCAGCATTTT,CASSIGRGPNQPQHF
NA,16,TRBD2,TRBV5-5,TRBJ2-3,TGTGCCAGCAGCTTGGCTCTAGCGGGAGGGGGAGATACGCAGTATTTT,CASSLALAGGGDTQYF
NA,15,NA,TRBV11-2,TRBJ2-7,TGTGCCAGCAGCTTATATTGGACTCCCGAAGGGGAGCAGTACTTC,CASSLYWTPEGEQYF
many,15,NA,TRBV11-2,TRBJ2-7,TGTGCCAGCAGCCCCCAGGCGGGGCCCTCCTACGAGCAGTACTTC,CASSPQAGPSYEQYF
NA,13,NA,TRBV7-8,TRBJ1-4,TGTGCCATTGCGGACAATTTGGGTGAAAAACTGTTTTTT,CAIADNLGEKLFF
NA,16,TRBD1,TRBV19,TRBJ2-3,TGTGCCAGTAGTACAGGGGGCATTTCTAGCACAGATACGCAGTATTTT,CASSTGGISSTDTQYF
once,16,NA,TRBV12-2,TRBJ1-1,TGTGCAAGTCGCTTGCTCTCAGGGGGCCGGAACACTGAAGCTTTCTTT,CASRLLSGGRNTEAFF
once,16,NA,TRBV2,TRBJ2-1,TGTGCCAGCAGACAGACAGGATTTACCTCCTACAATGAGCAGTTCTTC,CASRQTGFTSYNEQFF
NA,15,TRBD1,TRBV5-1,TRBJ2-1,TGCGCCAGCAGCTTGGTGGTGGGACAGGACAATGAGCAGTTCTTC,CASSLVVGQDNEQFF
NA,15,TRBD1,TRBV4-2,TRBJ2-3,TGTGCCAGCAGCCTTAAGGGGGCGGGCCCAGATACGCAGTATTTT,CASSLKGAGPDTQYF
once,16,NA,TRBV4-2,TRBJ2-4,TGTGCCAGCAGCCAAGATTCGGAACAGATGGGAAACATTCAGTACTTC,CASSQDSEQMGNIQYF
NA,15,NA,TRBV18,TRBJ2-5,TGTGCCAGCTCACCACCGACGTCAGGGGAGGAGACCCAGTACTTC,CASSPPTSGEETQYF
NA,16,TRBD2,TRBV9,TRBJ2-1,TGTGCCAGCAGCGTAAGTCCTGCTAGCGGGAACAATGAGCAGTTCTTC,CASSVSPASGNNEQFF
NA,13,TRBD2,TRBV29-1,TRBJ2-3,TGCAGCTTCCGACTAGCGGGAACAGATACGCAGTATTTT,CSFRLAGTDTQYF
NA,15,NA,TRBV6-6,TRBJ2-2,TGTGCCAGCAGTTACTTGTCGGGAAACACCGGGGAGCTGTTTTTT,CASSYLSGNTGELFF
NA,16,TRBD1,TRBV7-9,TRBJ1-3,TGTGCCAGCAGCTCGGGACAGCCCAGCTCTGGAAACACCATATATTTT,CASSSGQPSSGNTIYF
NA,11,NA,TRBV2,TRBJ2-7,TGTGCCAGCACAGGAGGTCTTGGGCAGTACTTC,CASTGGLGQYF
NA,15,TRBD1,TRBV30,TRBJ2-5,TGTGCCTGGAGAGAGGGACAGGGCGACCAAGAGACCCAGTACTTC,CAWREGQGDQETQYF
NA,14,TRBD2,TRBV2,TRBJ2-1,TGTGCCAGCACATGGGGGGGTGGGCGCAATGAGCAGTTCTTC,CASTWGGGRNEQFF
NA,15,TRBD1,TRBV7-2,TRBJ2-5,TGTGCCAGCAGCTCACACAGGGGGGAGTGGGAGACCCAGTACTTC,CASSSHRGEWETQYF
NA,17,TRBD2,TRBV5-4,TRBJ2-1,TGTGCCAGCAGCGCCGGACTAGCGGGAGCCTCCTACAATGAGCAGTTCTTC,CASSAGLAGASYNEQFF
once,15,NA,TRBV21-1,TRBJ1-5,TGTGCCAGCAGCAAAGAATTGAGGGAGGATCAGCCCCAGCATTTT,CASSKELREDQPQHF
once,16,TRBD2,TRBV5-1,TRBJ2-3,TGCGCCAGCAGCTTGGGACAGCGGGGCAGCACAGATACGCAGTATTTT,CASSLGQRGSTDTQYF
NA,15,TRBD1,TRBV5-1,TRBJ1-2,TGCGCCAGCAGCTTGGATTCCCAGGGGGCATATGGCTACACCTTC,CASSLDSQGAYGYTF
NA,15,TRBD2,TRBV9,TRBJ2-1,TGTGCCAGCAGCGGACCGGGACTAGCTCTTGGTGAGCAGTTCTTC,CASSGPGLALGEQFF
NA,15,NA,TRBV12-5,TRBJ1-1,TGTGCTAGTGGTTTGGTCTCGGGTTGGAACACTGAAGCTTTCTTT,CASGLVSGWNTEAFF
NA,16,TRBD2,TRBV27,TRBJ2-2,TGTGCCAGCAGTTTCCAAGCGGGGGTGTCCACCGGGGAGCTGTTTTTT,CASSFQAGVSTGELFF
NA,15,TRBD1,TRBV6-5,TRBJ1-2,TGTGCCAGCAGAGCCAGGGGGTCGGCTAACTATGGCTACACCTTC,CASRARGSANYGYTF